This TCR beta chain came from a study of blood T cell repertoires in COVID-19 (TCRdb year 2020). For context, the study as a whole: Samples covering the acute and convalescent phases of COVID-19 were provided by collaborators in the United States, Italy and Spain. HLA class I and class II types, where available, came from metadata supplied by the sample provider rather than from assay-based typing. Deeply sampled blood TCRbeta repertoires from subjects exposed to, actively infected with, or recovered from COVID-19 were included in the dataset. Samples came from the ongoing ImmuneRACE study (first 160 participants) plus 1,254 subjects from 6 global collaborators. Nearly every sample came with metadata listing a de-identified subject ID, COVID-19 status, age in years and sex. The repertoires were released in a freely available public database meant as a resource for research on the immune response to SARS-CoV-2. The prospective study material was composed of cDNA or gDNA derived from T cells, B-cell-depleted T cells, or PBMCs. The paper's findings and limits, for the study overall: The quantity of clinical and demographic metadata differed by source and by participant and was supplied without curation.

This clone was counted between two and nine times. What this receptor recognizes is not known. Per-base qualities were not stored, and no clone one base away is much larger. Another Seattle source contributed samples from volunteer blood donors who had recovered from COVID-19. Each collaborating institution followed its own protocols to collect whole blood in K2EDTA tubes. Collaborator samples were shipped for TCRbeta analysis as frozen whole blood, isolated PBMCs, or DNA extracted from either sample type. TCRbeta CDR3 regions were amplified from genomic DNA using the immunoSEQ Assay, a bias-controlled multiplex PCR. Per the source publication's procedure: Nucleated cell counts per sample were estimated from amplification of reference gene primers within the assay. To quantify the absolute abundance of each unique TCRbeta CDR3 rearrangement, sequence reads were collapsed and filtered. Productive Simpson clonality was computed per sample as the square root of Simpson's diversity index over productive rearrangements. TCRdb's version of the immuneACCESS table is confined to in-frame rearrangements and falls short of the full clone set. An unresolved V gene accounts for under half of the shortfall where checked; the remainder is of unknown origin. V and J calls and clone size are copied from that table; D and trimming were computed from the DNA. In all, the sample holds about 140,000 clones, and about 78% of those were seen once. The top ten clonotypes cover around 9.9% of the sample.

The CDR3 measures 16 amino acids from cysteine to phenylalanine. Only the CDR3 portion is preserved as DNA: 48 bases, with reading frame beginning at the first base. Trimming at the junction amounts to 3 bases on V and 9 bases on J, and the germline ends lie 21 bases apart. The germline V gene (reference sequence) yields LNHDA for CDR1 and SQIVND for CDR2. The receptor's source is a man aged 60 to 75 who had recovered from COVID-19. The rearranged segments are TRBV19 and TRBJ2-1; a confident D gene designation cannot be given. The sample was peripheral blood. The DNA reads TGTGCCAGTAGTATCCCCCCGTCTGTCTCCGCCGGTGAGCAGTTCTTC. Its translation reads: CASSIPPSVSAGEQFF.